The present T cell receptor (beta chain) was sequenced within a study of T cell repertoires in cytomegalovirus infection. Across the whole study: Matching HLA type, along with CMV infection, was indicated by public TCR beta signatures.

The CDR3 totals 18 residues. In germline, CDR1 is SGHVS, CDR2 FQNEAQ. Between the trimmed V and J ends, which lost 0 bases and 4 bases, there was a span of 21 bases. This clonotype was seen repeatedly, ten times or more. MiXCR, applied by TCRdb to the reads, yields one record per CDR3 protein. The sample contains more than 650,000 distinct CDR3 sequences, about a third of which appear only once. The V and J genes are TRBV7-8 and TRBJ1-2; D is perhaps TRBD1 (6 bases). Sequenced material: PBMCs. The TCR sequence derives from a human donor in good health (CMV status not recorded). Some clones in this sample may be carry-over from other donors' samples. The CDR3 bases are TGTGCCAGCAGCTTAGCGCACGCAGGGGAGGGAGGGAGCTATGGCTACACCTTC. This translates into CASSLAHAGEGGSYGYTF.